Below, 12 T cell receptor beta chains from the same sample are listed, as sequenced in a study of shared clonotypes between healthy human individuals. Profiling relied on immunoSEQ multiplex PCR, and the TCRdb table lists in-frame clones only, not all of them. The sample lists over 750,000 clones; about 96% were seen once. Positive CCR7 selection of CD45RO-negative cells yielded the naive CD8 cells, and terminally differentiated effector memory CD45RA+ cells were excluded. Sample: naive CD8+ T cells sorted from blood. The receptor source for this set is a man younger than 40 in good health.

The V call is TRBV15, the J call TRBJ1-5, with D uncertain. Trimming removed 8 bases from V and 0 bases from J, with 14 bases in between. Germline values: CDR1 LNHNV, CDR2 YYDKDF (reference sequence). This CDR3 is 15 amino acids long. CDR3 bases: TGTGCCACCGCGGGCAGCCCTTATAGCAATCAGCCCCAGCATTTT. It specifies CATAGSPYSNQPQHF.

The rearrangement joins TRBV28 to TRBJ1-2; D is ambiguous. The germline CDR1 and CDR2 sequences are MDHEN and SYDVKM. The CDR3 consists of 13 residues. The germline V and J ends were trimmed by 3 bases and 2 bases, with 7 bases remaining between them. CDR3: CASSLTRNYGYTF. The CDR3 DNA is TGTGCCAGCAGTTTGACCAGGAACTATGGCTACACCTTC.

The chain has TRBV6-5 and TRBJ1-3; the D is unclear. Trimming left V 6 bases short and J 3 bases short, with 9 bases between. This CDR3 has 13 amino acids. CDR1 and CDR2 (germline): MNHEY, SVGAGI. This chain's CDR3 is CASRLPYGNTIYF. CDR3 sequence (DNA): TGTGCCAGCAGGCTACCTTATGGAAACACCATATATTTT.

This chain connects TRBV29-1 to TRBJ2-7; D is perhaps TRBD2 (5 bases). The V gene's germline CDR1 is SQVTM and CDR2 ANQGSEA. This CDR3 has 14 amino acids. Trimming took 4 bases from V and 3 from J, leaving 16 bases between them. The CDR3 nucleotides read TGCAGCGTTGCGTACGGGGAGTCAATCTACGAGCAGTACTTC. Protein sequence: CSVAYGESIYEQYF.

The chain employs TRBV28 and TRBJ2-1; D perhaps matches TRBD2 (5 bases). The CDR3 runs to 12 residues. Trimming took 5 bases from V and 15 from J, leaving 17 bases between them. The V gene's germline CDR1 is MDHEN and CDR2 SYDVKM. This CDR3 reads CASSRLANWRFF. The CDR3 nucleotides read TGTGCCAGCAGTCGCTTAGCGAACTGGCGGTTCTTC. The full variable domain, in which reference TRBV28 and TRBJ2-1 provide the parts outside the CDR3, is DVKVTQSSRYLVKRTGEKVFLECVQDMDHENMFWYRQDPGLGLRLIYFSYDVKMKEKGDIPEGYSVSREKKERFSLILESASTNQTSMYLCASSRLANWRFFGPGTRLTVL.

V and J are TRBV27 and TRBJ2-1; 10 bases are a match to TRBD2. The CDR3 contains 20 residues. The V and J ends lost 5 bases and 5 bases, in that order; junction bases with no gene match: 21. From germline, CDR1 is MNHEY and CDR2 SMNVEV (reference sequence). In DNA, the CDR3 is TGTGCCAGCAGTACTACGGGACAGCTAGCGGGAGCCCCCTTAGACAATGAGCAGTTCTTC. This codes for CASSTTGQLAGAPLDNEQFF.

The gene calls are TRBV5-5 and TRBJ2-7, with a possible D match to TRBD2 (6 bases). V gave up 3 bases and J gave up 4 bases, with 11 bases separating them. Germline V gene lookup returns CDR1 SGHKS and CDR2 YYEKEE (reference sequence). This CDR3 has 13 amino acids. The CDR3 nucleotides read TGTGCCAGCAGCTCGGGACTTATGTACGAGCAGTACTTC. As protein: CASSSGLMYEQYF.

The chain recombines TRBV5-4 with TRBJ2-3, with 8 positions matching TRBD2. Germline V gives CDR1 SGHNT, CDR2 YYREEE (reference sequence). V lost 4 bases to trimming and J lost 2 bases; unmatched junction nucleotides: 3. The CDR3 runs 14 residues. CDR3 sequence reads: CASSISGTTDTQYF. CDR3 nucleotides: TGTGCCAGCAGCATTAGCGGGACCACAGATACGCAGTATTTT.

The chain has TRBV7-6 and TRBJ2-7; 7 bases line up with TRBD2. The length of the CDR3 is 16 residues. Trimming took 1 base from V and 0 from J; bases not matched to a gene: 6. CDR1 and CDR2 from the germline V gene are SGHVS and FNYEAQ. The CDR3 DNA reads as TGTGCCAGCAGCTTAGGGCCTAGCGGTGGCTCCTACGAGCAGTACTTC. Its protein is CASSLGPSGGSYEQYF.

V usage is TRBV6-6 and J usage is TRBJ1-5; D is uncertain. Trimming cost V 10 bases and J 0 bases, with 13 bases left between them. Germline V gene sequence: CDR1 MNHNY, CDR2 SVGAGI (reference sequence). The CDR3 consists of 14 residues. The CDR3 protein is CATRVTNSNQPQHF. The CDR3 region has the DNA TGTGCCACCCGAGTTACGAATAGCAATCAGCCCCAGCATTTT.

The chain is built from TRBV27 and TRBJ2-7; TRBD1 matches at 9 bases. V dropped 7 bases and J dropped 1; count of bases not matched to a gene: 2. Germline-derived CDR1 and CDR2 are MNHEY and SMNVEV (reference sequence). The CDR3 totals 13 residues. CDR3 sequence: CASKTGGSYEQYF. CDR3 DNA sequence: TGTGCCAGCAAGACAGGGGGTTCCTACGAGCAGTACTTC.

The J gene is TRBJ1-1, the V gene TRBV19; the D gene is possibly TRBD1 (6 bases). The CDR3 is made up of 12 amino acids. CDR1 is LNHDA and CDR2 is SQIVND in the germline V gene (reference sequence). V was trimmed by 3 bases and J by 11 bases, leaving 13 bases between them. The CDR3 spells CASSIQRGEAFF. The CDR3, as DNA: TGTGCCAGTAGTATTCAGAGGGGGGAGGCTTTCTTT.